A single sample is the source of the 21 T cell receptor beta chains below, sequenced in a study of T-cell memory formation after mild COVID-19. TCRdb reprocessed the 5' RACE reads via MiXCR and lists one record per CDR3 protein. This sample has more than 70,000 distinct CDR3 sequences, with approximately 15% found just once. Sequencing used PBMCs or a T cell subset sorted from them (not recorded which). These receptors were taken from an adult woman who had mild COVID-19 (a few samples of this study predate the infection). Cell type and time point are not known.

J is TRBJ2-7 and V is TRBV7-9; D gene uncertain. The CDR3 has 13 residues. The germline V gene has CDR1 SEHNR and CDR2 FQNEAQ (reference sequence). The V and J ends lost 1 base and 3 bases respectively, with 7 bases between them. CDR3 in DNA: TGTGCCAGCAGCTTAGATTACGGCTACGAGCAGTACTTC. The encoded protein is CASSLDYGYEQYF.

Only one count was recorded for this clonotype. DNA for the CDR3: TGTGCCAGCACCAACCAGCGGGGGGGCCGGGATACGCAGTATTTT. This sequence encodes CASTNQRGGRDTQYF. This rearrangement joins TRBV7-2 to TRBJ2-3, with 10 bases aligning to TRBD2. From germline, CDR1 is SGHTA and CDR2 FQGNSA. Trimming at V came to 7 bases and at J to 6 bases, leaving 10 bases not matched to a gene. This CDR3 has 15 amino acids.

The V gene is TRBV7-9, the J gene TRBJ2-1, with D hard to call. The CDR3 spans 14 residues. CDR1 is SEHNR and CDR2 is FQNEAQ in the germline V gene (reference sequence). V lost 2 bases, J lost 2 bases, and 7 bases lay in between. CDR3 amino acids: CASSLRTTYNEQFF. The CDR3 DNA reads as TGTGCCAGCAGCTTAAGGACCACCTACAATGAGCAGTTCTTC.

This clonotype was detected a few times. This chain connects TRBV6-5 to TRBJ2-3; D gene uncertain. V dropped 2 bases and J dropped 7 bases, with 7 bases sitting between them. Germline V gene data show CDR1 as MNHEY and CDR2 as SVGAGI. CDR3 length equals 12 residues. The CDR3: CASSYGQNTQYF. The CDR3, as DNA: TGTGCCAGCAGTTACGGGCAGAATACGCAGTATTTT.

The chain employs TRBV5-1 and TRBJ1-1; no clear D. The CDR3 covers 14 residues. The V end was cut by 0 bases, the J end by 0 bases, with 6 bases between. Germline V gene sequence: CDR1 SGHRS, CDR2 YFSETQ. The CDR3 sequence is CASSLASVNTEAFF. As DNA, the CDR3 is TGCGCCAGCAGCTTGGCGTCAGTGAACACTGAAGCTTTCTTT.

The chain combines TRBV7-8 with TRBJ1-6; 8 nucleotides align to TRBD1. The CDR3 runs to 16 residues. V lost 4 bases to trimming and J lost 13 bases; unmatched junction nucleotides: 15. Germline values: CDR1 SGHVS, CDR2 FQNEAQ. The CDR3 region is CASSSRQGSSRLPLHF. CDR3 DNA sequence: TGTGCCAGCAGCTCCAGACAGGGGTCCTCACGCCTGCCCCTCCACTTT.

The rearrangement joins TRBV5-6 to TRBJ2-7; TRBD1 aligns across 7 bases. The length of the CDR3 is 18 residues. The J segment lost 5 bases and the V segment lost 3 bases, leaving 20 bases of the junction unmatched. CDR1 and CDR2 from the germline V gene are SGHDT and YYEEEE. The CDR3 region has the DNA TGTGCCAGCAGCTCCATCGTACCCACAGGGGTGAGTACCGACGAGCAGTACTTC. Its protein is CASSSIVPTGVSTDEQYF.

This clonotype has a handful of counts. The V gene is TRBV7-9, the J gene TRBJ2-3; no clear D gene. Trimming left V 7 bases short and J 5 bases short, with 13 bases between. The CDR3 spans 13 residues. Per the germline V gene, CDR1 is SEHNR and CDR2 is FQNEAQ (reference sequence). CDR3 nucleotide sequence: TGTGCCAGCATACCCCCGGTAGGAGATACGCAGTATTTT. It is translated as CASIPPVGDTQYF.

The CDR3 DNA sequence: TGCAGCGTTGACAAGGGGGGAACCTATGGCTACACCTTC. Amino acid sequence: CSVDKGGTYGYTF. The chain uses TRBV29-1 and TRBJ1-2, with D maybe TRBD1 (6 bases). Germline V CDR1 and CDR2: SQVTM, ANQGSEA. This CDR3 contains 13 residues. V shed 3 bases and J shed 4 bases, with 12 bases lying between them.

The V gene is TRBV29-1, the J gene TRBJ2-1; 10 nucleotides match TRBD2. The CDR3 contains 16 residues. The V segment lost 1 base and the J segment 3 bases; nucleotides outside the gene matches: 6. Germline V gene sequence: CDR1 SQVTM, CDR2 ANQGSEA. Here the CDR3 DNA reads TGCAGCGTTGAAGGCGTAGCGGGGGGCCACTACAATGAGCAGTTCTTC. Its translation: CSVEGVAGGHYNEQFF.

This clonotype appeared a few times. This chain joins TRBV5-1 and TRBJ2-1; D is uncertain. V lost 3 bases and J lost 5, with 9 bases in between. The CDR3 covers 13 residues. Per germline, CDR1 SGHRS and CDR2 YFSETQ. Here the CDR3 reads CASSSDVNNEQFF. Here the CDR3 DNA reads TGCGCCAGCAGCTCCGATGTCAACAATGAGCAGTTCTTC. Combining the CDR3 with reference TRBV5-1 and TRBJ2-1 gives the whole variable domain KAGVTQTPRYLIKTRGQQVTLSCSPISGHRSVSWYQQTPGQGLQFLFEYFSETQRNKGNFPGRFSGRQFSNSRSEMNVSTLELGDSALYLCASSSDVNNEQFFGPGTRLTVL.

This clonotype was observed a handful of times. This chain joins TRBV9 and TRBJ2-7, with TRBD2 matching 12 bases. V was clipped by 2 bases and J by 5 bases; unmatched bases: 2. CDR1 and CDR2 from the germline V gene are SGDLS and YYNGEE. The CDR3 has 14 amino acids. CDR3 residues: CASSVGTSGHEQYF. CDR3 in DNA: TGTGCCAGCAGCGTGGGGACTAGCGGGCACGAGCAGTACTTC.

This clonotype was seen more than once but under ten times. The chain links TRBV6-2 or TRBV6-3 to TRBJ2-1; TRBD2 agrees at 13 bases. V shed 5 bases, J shed 0 bases, and the junction held 7 bases outside the gene matches. In germline, CDR1 is MNHEY, CDR2 SVGEGT. This CDR3 has 18 residues. As DNA, the CDR3 is TGTGCCAGCAGTCCCGGGACTAGCGGGGTGGACTCCTACAATGAGCAGTTCTTC. This sequence encodes CASSPGTSGVDSYNEQFF.

This clonotype was detected a few times. The rearrangement uses TRBV12-3 or TRBV12-4 and TRBJ2-1, with D uncertain. CDR3 length equals 13 residues. Trimming shortened V by 7 bases and J by 4 bases, and 11 bases separated the two germline ends. The CDR3 DNA sequence: TGTGCCAGCACCGCCGAGTCTTACAATGAGCAGTTCTTC. Translated, it gives CASTAESYNEQFF.

This clonotype was found a few times. The rearrangement uses TRBV7-9 and TRBJ1-1; no reliable D call. The CDR3 length is 15 residues. Germline CDR1 and CDR2: SEHNR and FQNEAQ (reference sequence). Trimming removed 0 bases from V and 5 bases from J, with 13 bases in between. The DNA of the CDR3 is TGTGCCAGCAGCTTAGCGCGAGGGTACGAAACTGAAGCTTTCTTT. The encoded protein is CASSLARGYETEAFF.

The rearrangement uses TRBV4-1 and TRBJ2-3; 8 nucleotides line up with TRBD2. The V gene's germline CDR1 is MGHRA and CDR2 YSYEKL. This CDR3 spans 15 amino acids. Trimming cost V 5 bases and J 2 bases; bases outside gene matches: 6. DNA for the CDR3: TGCGCCAGCAGCGCACCTAGCGGGCCCACAGATACGCAGTATTTT. It translates to CASSAPSGPTDTQYF.

At least ten counts were recorded for this clonotype. The chain employs TRBV20-1 and TRBJ2-7; no clear D gene. CDR1 and CDR2 (germline): DFQATT, SNEGSKA (reference sequence). This CDR3 spans 12 amino acids. With 0 bases removed from V and 2 bases from J, the gap between germline ends came to 5 bases. The CDR3 loop reads CSARDSPYEQYF. The CDR3 DNA reads as TGCAGTGCTAGAGATTCTCCCTACGAGCAGTACTTC.

The chain couples TRBV9 to TRBJ2-1; 11 positions agree with TRBD2. Germline lookup yields CDR1 SGDLS and CDR2 YYNGEE. The V and J ends lost 1 base and 7 bases, in that order; junction bases with no gene match: 7. The CDR3 consists of 16 residues. The CDR3 region is CASSVSSSGGGNEQFF. CDR3 bases: TGTGCCAGCAGCGTAAGCAGTAGCGGGGGGGGAAATGAGCAGTTCTTC.

This clonotype has at least ten counts. The V and J genes are TRBV6-2 or TRBV6-3 and TRBJ1-5; the D is unclear. Trimming cost V 2 bases and J 4 bases, with 12 bases left between them. Germline V CDR1 and CDR2: MNHEY, SVGEGT. This CDR3 is built from 15 residues. The CDR3 DNA reads TGTGCCAGCAGTTACGACTCTACCCCGAATCAGCCCCAGCATTTT. Protein product: CASSYDSTPNQPQHF.

In this sample, this clonotype turned up a few times. This rearrangement joins TRBV6-6 to TRBJ1-1; TRBD1 aligns across 8 bases. Per the germline V gene, CDR1 is MNHNY and CDR2 is SVGAGI (reference sequence). The CDR3 contains 15 residues. Trimming took 3 bases from V and 1 from J; bases not matched to a gene: 4. CDR3 nucleotide sequence: TGTGCCAGCAGTTATACAGGGGGGCGGAACACTGAAGCTTTCTTT. It encodes CASSYTGGRNTEAFF.

The V and J genes are TRBV29-1 and TRBJ2-1; 7 bases are shared with TRBD2. Germline-derived CDR1 and CDR2 are SQVTM and ANQGSEA. CDR3 size: 15 residues. V dropped 5 bases and J dropped 8; count of bases not matched to a gene: 15. CDR3 region: CSVRGTGTTLDEQFF. CDR3 bases: TGCAGCGTTCGGGGAACCGGGACTACTCTGGATGAGCAGTTCTTC.